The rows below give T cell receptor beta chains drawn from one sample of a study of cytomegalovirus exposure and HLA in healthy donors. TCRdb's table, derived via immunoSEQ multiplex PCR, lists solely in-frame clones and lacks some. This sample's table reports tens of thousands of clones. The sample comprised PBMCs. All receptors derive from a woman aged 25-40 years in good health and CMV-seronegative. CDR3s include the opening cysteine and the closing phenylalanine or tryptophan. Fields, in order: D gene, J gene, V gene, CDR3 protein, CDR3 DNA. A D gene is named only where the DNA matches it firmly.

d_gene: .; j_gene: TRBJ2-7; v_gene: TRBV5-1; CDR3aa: CASSLALAANYEQYF; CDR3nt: TGCGCCAGCAGTCTCGCACTCGCCGCTAACTACGAGCAGTACTTC
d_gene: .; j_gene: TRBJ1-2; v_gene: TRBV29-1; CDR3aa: CSVGVQGYGYTF; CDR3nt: TGCAGCGTTGGTGTGCAGGGTTATGGCTACACCTTC
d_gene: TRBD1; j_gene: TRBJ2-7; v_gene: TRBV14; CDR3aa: CASSQGDRVYF; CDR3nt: TGTGCCAGCAGCCAAGGGGACAGGGTGTACTTC
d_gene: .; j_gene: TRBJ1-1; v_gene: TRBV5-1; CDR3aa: CASSSEDLGGTEAFF; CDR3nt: TGCGCCAGCAGCTCGGAAGACTTGGGTGGCACTGAAGCTTTCTTT
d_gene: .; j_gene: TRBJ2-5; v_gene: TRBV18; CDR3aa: CASSPGRKETQYF; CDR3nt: TGTGCCAGCTCACCAGGCAGGAAGGAGACCCAGTACTTC
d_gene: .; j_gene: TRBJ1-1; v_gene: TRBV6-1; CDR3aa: CASRSLWAPNTEAFF; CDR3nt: TGTGCCAGCAGGTCCTTATGGGCCCCGAACACTGAAGCTTTCTTT
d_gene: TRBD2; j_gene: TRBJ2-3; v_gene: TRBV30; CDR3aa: CAWSAGTSSTDTQYF; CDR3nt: TGTGCCTGGAGTGCGGGGACTAGCAGTACAGATACGCAGTATTTT
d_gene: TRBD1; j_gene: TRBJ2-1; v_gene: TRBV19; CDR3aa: CASGTGGNEQFF; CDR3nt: TGTGCCAGCGGGACAGGGGGTAATGAGCAGTTCTTC
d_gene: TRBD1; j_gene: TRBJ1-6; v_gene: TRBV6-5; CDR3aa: CASREGQGRSPLHF; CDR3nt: TGTGCCAGCAGAGAAGGACAGGGGAGATCACCCCTCCACTTT
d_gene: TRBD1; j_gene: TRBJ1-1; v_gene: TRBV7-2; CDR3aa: CASSSNRGSRNTEAFF; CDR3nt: TGTGCCAGCAGTTCAAACAGGGGATCAAGAAACACTGAAGCTTTCTTT
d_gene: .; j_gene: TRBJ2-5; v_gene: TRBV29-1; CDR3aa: CSVGQSQETQYF; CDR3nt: TGCAGCGTTGGGCAGTCCCAAGAGACCCAGTACTTC
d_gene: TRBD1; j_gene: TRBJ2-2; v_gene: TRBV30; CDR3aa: CASQGANTGELFF; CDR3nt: TGTGCATCCCAGGGGGCGAACACCGGGGAGCTGTTTTTT
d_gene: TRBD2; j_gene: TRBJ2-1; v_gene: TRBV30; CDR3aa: CAGGEGTSGYNEQFF; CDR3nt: TGTGCCGGGGGGGAGGGGACTAGCGGTTACAATGAGCAGTTCTTC
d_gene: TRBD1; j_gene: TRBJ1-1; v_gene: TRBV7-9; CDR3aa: CASSLGQGMPEAFF; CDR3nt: TGTGCCAGCAGCTTAGGACAGGGGATGCCTGAAGCTTTCTTT
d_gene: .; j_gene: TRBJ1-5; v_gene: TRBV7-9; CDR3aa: CASSLGLSGSNQPQHF; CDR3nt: TGTGCCAGCAGCTTAGGGCTTTCGGGGAGCAATCAGCCCCAGCATTTT
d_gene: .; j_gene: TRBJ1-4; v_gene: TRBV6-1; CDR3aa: CASRDGGGLPEKLFF; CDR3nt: TGTGCCAGCAGGGACGGGGGGGGATTACCCGAAAAACTGTTTTTT
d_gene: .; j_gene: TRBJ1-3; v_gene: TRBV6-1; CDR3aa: CAGRGPSGNTIYF; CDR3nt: TGTGCCGGGAGGGGTCCCTCTGGAAACACCATATATTTT
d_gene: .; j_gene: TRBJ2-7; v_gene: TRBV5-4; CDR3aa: CASSLGGGNKQYF; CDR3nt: TGTGCCAGCAGCTTGGGTGGAGGGAATAAGCAGTACTTC
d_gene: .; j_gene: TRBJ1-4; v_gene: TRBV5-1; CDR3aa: CASSFGGVMNEKLFF; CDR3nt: TGCGCCAGCAGCTTTGGAGGGGTGATGAATGAAAAACTGTTTTTT
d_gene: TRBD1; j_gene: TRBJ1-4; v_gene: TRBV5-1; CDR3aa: CASSPTGGTNEKLFF; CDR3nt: TGCGCCAGCAGCCCCACAGGGGGAACTAATGAAAAACTGTTTTTT
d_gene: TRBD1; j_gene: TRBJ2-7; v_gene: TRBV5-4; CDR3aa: CASSAGQGQAYEQYF; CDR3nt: TGTGCCAGCAGCGCAGGACAGGGCCAGGCCTACGAGCAGTACTTC
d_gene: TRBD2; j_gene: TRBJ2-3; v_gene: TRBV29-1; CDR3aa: CSVTSGWDTQYF; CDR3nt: TGCAGCGTAACTAGCGGGTGGGATACGCAGTATTTT
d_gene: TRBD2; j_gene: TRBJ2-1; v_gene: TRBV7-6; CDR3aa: CASSTPAGGLDNEQFF; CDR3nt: TGTGCCAGCAGCACCCCAGCGGGGGGGCTCGACAATGAGCAGTTCTTC
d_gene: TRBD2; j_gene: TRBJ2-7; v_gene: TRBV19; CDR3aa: CASSTGLAQTYEQYF; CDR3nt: TGTGCCAGTAGTACCGGACTAGCGCAAACCTACGAGCAGTACTTC
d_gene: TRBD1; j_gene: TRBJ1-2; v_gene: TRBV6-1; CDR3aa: CASSETWTGERYTF; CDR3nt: TGTGCCAGCAGTGAAACCTGGACAGGGGAACGCTACACCTTC
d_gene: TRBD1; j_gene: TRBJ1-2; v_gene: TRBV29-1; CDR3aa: CSVGRTGGHGYTF; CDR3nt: TGCAGCGTTGGCCGAACAGGGGGGCATGGCTACACCTTC
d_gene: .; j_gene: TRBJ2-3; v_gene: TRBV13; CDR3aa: CASSLPGSADTQYF; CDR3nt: TGTGCCAGCAGCTTACCAGGGTCCGCAGATACGCAGTATTTT
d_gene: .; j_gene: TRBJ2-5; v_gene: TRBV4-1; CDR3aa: CASSQVDFQETQYF; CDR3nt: TGCGCCAGCAGCCAAGTGGACTTCCAAGAGACCCAGTACTTC
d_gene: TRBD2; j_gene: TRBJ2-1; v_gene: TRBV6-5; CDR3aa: CASRGLAGVSNEQFF; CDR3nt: TGTGCCAGCAGGGGACTAGCGGGAGTGAGCAATGAGCAGTTCTTC
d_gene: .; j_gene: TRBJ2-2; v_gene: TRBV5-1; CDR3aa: CASSLNGGGAGELFF; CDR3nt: TGCGCCAGCAGCTTGAACGGGGGAGGCGCCGGGGAGCTGTTTTTT
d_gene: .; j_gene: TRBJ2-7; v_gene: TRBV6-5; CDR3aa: CASSYSVLEDEQYF; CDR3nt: TGTGCCAGCAGTTATTCGGTCCTCGAAGACGAGCAGTACTTC
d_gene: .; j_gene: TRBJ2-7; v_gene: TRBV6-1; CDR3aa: CASSENPSRDYEQYF; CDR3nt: TGTGCCAGCAGTGAAAACCCATCCCGCGACTACGAGCAGTACTTC
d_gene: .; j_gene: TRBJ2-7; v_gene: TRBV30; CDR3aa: CAGSVVGQTSYEQYF; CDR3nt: TGTGCCGGGAGTGTCGTGGGGCAGACTTCCTACGAGCAGTACTTC
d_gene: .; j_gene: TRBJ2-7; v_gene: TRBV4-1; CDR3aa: CASSHSVAYEQYF; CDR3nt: TGCGCCAGCAGCCACTCTGTCGCCTACGAGCAGTACTTC
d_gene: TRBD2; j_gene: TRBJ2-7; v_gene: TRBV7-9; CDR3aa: CASSPAGEYEQYF; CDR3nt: TGTGCCAGCAGCCCGGCGGGGGAATACGAGCAGTACTTC
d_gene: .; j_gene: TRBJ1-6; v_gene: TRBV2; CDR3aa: CASSERGIDSPLHF; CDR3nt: TGTGCCAGCAGTGAACGGGGTATTGATTCACCCCTCCACTTT
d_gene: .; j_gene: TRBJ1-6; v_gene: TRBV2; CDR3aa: CASRSHVSNSPLHF; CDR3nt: TGTGCCAGCAGAAGCCACGTTTCCAATTCACCCCTCCACTTT
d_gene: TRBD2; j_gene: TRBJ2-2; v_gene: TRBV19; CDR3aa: CASSNSGTSGFTGELFF; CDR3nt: TGTGCCAGTAGTAACTCCGGGACTAGCGGTTTCACCGGGGAGCTGTTTTTT
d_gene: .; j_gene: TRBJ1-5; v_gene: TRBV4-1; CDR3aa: CASSQDRGLSNQPQHF; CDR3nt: TGCGCCAGCAGCCAAGATCGGGGGTTGAGCAATCAGCCCCAGCATTTT
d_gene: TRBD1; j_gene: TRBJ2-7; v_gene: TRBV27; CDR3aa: CASSSPRTGLGEQYF; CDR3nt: TGTGCCAGCAGTTCCCCCCGGACAGGGCTCGGCGAGCAGTACTTC
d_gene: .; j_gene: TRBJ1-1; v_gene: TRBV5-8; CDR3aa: CASSLGVGRMNTEAFF; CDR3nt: TGTGCCAGCAGCTTGGGCGTCGGCAGGATGAACACTGAAGCTTTCTTT
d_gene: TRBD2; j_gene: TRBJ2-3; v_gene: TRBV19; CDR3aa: CASSRRLAASTDTQYF; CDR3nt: TGTGCCAGTAGTAGGCGACTAGCGGCTAGCACAGATACGCAGTATTTT
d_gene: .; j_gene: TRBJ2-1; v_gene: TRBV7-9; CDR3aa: CASSLALGGGAKDEQFF; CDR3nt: TGTGCCAGCAGCTTAGCGCTAGGAGGGGGGGCTAAAGATGAGCAGTTCTTC
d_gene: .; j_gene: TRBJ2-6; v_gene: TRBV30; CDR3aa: CAGGGGTSGANVLTF; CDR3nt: TGTGCCGGGGGAGGGGGTACCTCTGGGGCCAACGTCCTGACTTTC
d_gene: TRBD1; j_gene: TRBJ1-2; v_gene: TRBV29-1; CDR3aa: CSATGQGGGYTF; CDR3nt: TGCAGCGCAACAGGCCAGGGGGGAGGCTACACCTTC
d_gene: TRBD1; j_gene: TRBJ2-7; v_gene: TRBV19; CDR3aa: CASSFGTGSYEQYF; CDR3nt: TGTGCCAGTAGTTTTGGGACAGGCTCCTACGAGCAGTACTTC
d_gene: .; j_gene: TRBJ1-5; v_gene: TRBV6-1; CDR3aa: CASSEGGGFRQPQHF; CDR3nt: TGTGCCAGCAGTGAAGGGGGAGGGTTTCGTCAGCCCCAGCATTTT
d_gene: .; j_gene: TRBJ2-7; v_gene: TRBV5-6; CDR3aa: CASSESLGQRAYEQYF; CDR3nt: TGTGCCAGCAGCGAGAGCCTCGGACAGCGCGCCTACGAGCAGTACTTC
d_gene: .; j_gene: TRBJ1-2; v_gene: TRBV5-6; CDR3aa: CASSVKGAGGYTF; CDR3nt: TGTGCCAGCAGCGTTAAAGGGGCAGGTGGCTACACCTTC
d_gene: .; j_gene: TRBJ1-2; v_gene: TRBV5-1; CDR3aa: CASRRLEGSGYTF; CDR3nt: TGCGCCAGCAGAAGGTTGGAAGGGAGTGGCTACACCTTC
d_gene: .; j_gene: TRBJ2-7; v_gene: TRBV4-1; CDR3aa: CASSQDISSSLLHYEQYF; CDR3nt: TGCGCCAGCAGCCAAGATATTTCGTCCTCACTACTCCATTACGAGCAGTACTTC
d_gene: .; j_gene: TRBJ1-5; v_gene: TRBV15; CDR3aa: CATSRESNTGSGNQPQHF; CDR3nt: TGTGCCACCAGCAGAGAGTCAAATACGGGGTCGGGCAATCAGCCCCAGCATTTT
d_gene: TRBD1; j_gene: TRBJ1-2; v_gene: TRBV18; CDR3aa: CASSPGQRNYGYTF; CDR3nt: TGTGCCAGCTCACCGGGACAGAGAAACTATGGCTACACCTTC
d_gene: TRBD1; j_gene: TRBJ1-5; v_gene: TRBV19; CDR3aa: CASTLAGAGGAAQPQHF; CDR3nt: TGTGCCAGTACCCTAGCCGGGGCAGGGGGCGCCGCTCAGCCCCAGCATTTT
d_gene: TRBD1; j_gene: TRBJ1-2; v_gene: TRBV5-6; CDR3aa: CASSLQGRHYTF; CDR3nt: TGTGCCAGCAGCTTACAGGGGCGTCACTACACCTTC
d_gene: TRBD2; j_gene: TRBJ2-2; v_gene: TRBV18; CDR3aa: CASSPPTSGNTGELFF; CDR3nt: TGTGCCAGCTCACCACCGACTAGCGGGAACACCGGGGAGCTGTTTTTT
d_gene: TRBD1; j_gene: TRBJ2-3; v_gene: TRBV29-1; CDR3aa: CSVRTGGTDTQYF; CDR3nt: TGCAGCGTTCGGACAGGGGGCACAGATACGCAGTATTTT
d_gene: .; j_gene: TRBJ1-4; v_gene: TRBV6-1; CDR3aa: CASKSAGNEKLFF; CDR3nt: TGTGCCAGCAAATCGGCGGGGAATGAAAAACTGTTTTTT
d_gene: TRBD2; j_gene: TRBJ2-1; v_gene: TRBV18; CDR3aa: CASSPTSGSYNEQFF; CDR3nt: TGTGCCAGCTCACCGACTAGCGGGTCCTACAATGAGCAGTTCTTC